This TCR beta chain emerged from a study of blood T cell repertoires in COVID-19. On the study more broadly: PBMCs, B-cell-depleted T cells, or T cells provided the cDNA or gDNA that made up the material.

In the original processing: Amplified reference gene primers provided the basis for estimating nucleated cell counts. Method: immunoSEQ multiplex PCR; TCRdb's copy keeps in-frame clones and lacks some. Clone size and the V and J calls come from that table; the DNA yielded D and trimming. The sample carries just under 150,000 clones, roughly 87% recorded once. The V end lost 0 bases, the J end lost 7 bases, and 14 bases lay between the germline ends. The CDR3 has 15 residues. Germline CDR1 reads SGHRS; CDR2 reads YFSETQ. Sequencing was carried out using peripheral blood. J is TRBJ2-4 and V is TRBV5-1; D possibly corresponds to TRBD2 (5 bases). The receptor was derived from a woman aged 45-65 years with acute or convalescent COVID-19. The CDR3: CASSLAGGGENIQYF. The CDR3 bases are TGCGCCAGCAGCTTGGCGGGCGGTGGGGAGAACATTCAGTACTTC.